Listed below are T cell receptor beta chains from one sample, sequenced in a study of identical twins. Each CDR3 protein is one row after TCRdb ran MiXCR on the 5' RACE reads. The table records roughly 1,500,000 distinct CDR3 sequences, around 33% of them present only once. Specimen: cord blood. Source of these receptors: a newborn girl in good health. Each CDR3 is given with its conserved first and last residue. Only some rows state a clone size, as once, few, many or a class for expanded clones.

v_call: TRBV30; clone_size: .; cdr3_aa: CAWSASFAYNEQFF
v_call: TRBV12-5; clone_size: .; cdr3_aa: CASGLGREEGHEQFF
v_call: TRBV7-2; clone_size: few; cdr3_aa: CASSLLSKAQYF
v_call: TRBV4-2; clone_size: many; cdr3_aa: CASSQEYNQPQHF
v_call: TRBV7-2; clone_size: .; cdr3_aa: CASSLTPGQGNQPQHF
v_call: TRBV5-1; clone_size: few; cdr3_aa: CASSLPQTGRLEQYF
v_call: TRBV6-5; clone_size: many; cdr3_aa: CASSYSSGEWETQYF
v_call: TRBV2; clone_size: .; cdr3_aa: CASSGGITGTTDTQYF
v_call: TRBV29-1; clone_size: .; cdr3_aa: CSVEDREGNYGYTF
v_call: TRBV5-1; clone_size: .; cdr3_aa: CASSFYLRGSGANVPTF
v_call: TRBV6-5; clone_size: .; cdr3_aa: CASSYQAGVGNEQYF
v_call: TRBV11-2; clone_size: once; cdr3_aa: CASSSPGDRLQFSYEQYF
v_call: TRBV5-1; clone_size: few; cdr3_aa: CASSLARDGDEKLFF
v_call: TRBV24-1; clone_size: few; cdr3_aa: CATRGQAVETQYF
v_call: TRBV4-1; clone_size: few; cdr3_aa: CASRETGGRYNEQFF
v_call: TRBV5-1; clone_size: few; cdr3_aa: CASSLGGREDGYTF
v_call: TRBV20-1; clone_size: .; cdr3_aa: CSARDARGSYEQYF
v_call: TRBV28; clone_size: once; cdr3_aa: CASSGTPSGADIQYF
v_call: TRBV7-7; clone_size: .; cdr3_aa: CASSFGLAGSTDAQYF
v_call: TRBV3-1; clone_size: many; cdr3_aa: CASSHRGRSVSYNEQFF
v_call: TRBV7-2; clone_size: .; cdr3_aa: CASSLEASRVDTQYF